This T cell receptor beta chain was sequenced during a study of cytomegalovirus exposure and HLA in healthy donors. Overall study findings and caveats: Later on, analysis showed that most CMV-associated TCR beta chains appeared to be HLA-restricted.

Both 60 Vbeta primers and 13 Jbeta primers went into the PCR. Only in-frame clones appear in the TCRdb table, and some are missing; sequencing was by immunoSEQ multiplex PCR. This table has fewer than 250,000 clones, more than 60% appearing once. The ends were cut back, 3 bases at V and 1 base at J, with 7 bases in the middle. The CDR3 extends over 15 amino acids. In germline, CDR1 is LGHNA, CDR2 YSLEER. As for this clone: Its target is unknown.

The gene calls are TRBV4-3 and TRBJ2-6; D might be TRBD1 (6 bases). Sequenced input: PBMCs. The receptor's source is a woman younger than 45 in good health and CMV-seropositive. The CDR3 DNA follows: TGCGCCAGCAGCCACAGGGGATCTGGGGCCAACGTCCTGACTTTC. Amino acids: CASSHRGSGANVLTF.